The source of this T cell receptor beta chain is a study of blood T cell repertoires in COVID-19. Between the trimmed V and J ends, which lost 1 base and 6 bases, there was a span of 7 bases. The length of the CDR3 is 13 residues. Authors' methods: Amplified reference gene primers provided the basis for estimating nucleated cell counts. The assay was immunoSEQ multiplex PCR, and TCRdb's table has in-frame clones only and misses some. That table is the source of V, J and clone size, and D and trimming were worked out from the DNA. Here the sample spans some 300,000 clones, around 90% being singletons.

The V and J genes are TRBV12-3 or TRBV12-4 and TRBJ2-1; D gene uncertain. The clonotype comes from a woman aged 50 to 60 with COVID-19, enrolled during active disease. Sequencing input: peripheral blood. CDR3 DNA sequence: TGTGCCAGCAGTTTAGAAGGCGGCAATGAGCAGTTCTTC. Its translation is CASSLEGGNEQFF.